This TCR beta chain was retrieved from a study of cytomegalovirus exposure and HLA in healthy donors. A single count supports this clone. The PCR was carried out with 60 Vbeta primers and 13 Jbeta primers. Method: immunoSEQ multiplex PCR; TCRdb's copy keeps in-frame clones and lacks some. This table has about 140,000 clones, around two thirds appearing once. The TCR sequence derives from a male donor in good health and CMV-seronegative. Sequenced material: PBMCs.

The CDR3 is CASSLRGLDQPQHF. The CDR3, as DNA: TGTGCCAGCAGCTTAAGGGGGCTTGATCAGCCCCAGCATTTT. The V and J genes are TRBV7-8 and TRBJ1-5; TRBD1 aligns across 7 bases. The CDR3 is 14 amino acids. The germline V gene has CDR1 SGHVS and CDR2 FQNEAQ. V gave up 2 bases and J gave up 5 bases; unmatched junction bases: 3.